The source of this T cell receptor (beta chain) is a study of blood T cell repertoires in COVID-19. Study processing details: Amplifying reference gene primers gave estimates of nucleated cell counts. Data came from immunoSEQ multiplex PCR; TCRdb stores just in-frame clones and leaves some out. Clonal size and the V and J genes are those of that table, whereas D and trimming came from the DNA. The sample comprises some 290,000 clones, roughly 89% of which are singletons, and around 10% rests with the top ten. Trimming shortened V by 4 bases and J by 6 bases, and 13 bases separated the two germline ends. The germline V gene has CDR1 SGHNT and CDR2 YENEEA. There are 14 residues in the CDR3. Patients of the Seattle cohort, enrolled during active infection, were followed longitudinally.

The chain carries TRBV11-3 and TRBJ2-1; D may be TRBD1 (7 bases). This TCR came from a woman in her 30s with COVID-19, enrolled during active disease. Sequencing was carried out using peripheral blood. The CDR3 region has the DNA TGTGCCAGCAGCTCCCGACAGGGAGGCAATGAGCAGTTCTTC. Its translation: CASSSRQGGNEQFF.